Listed here are 7 T cell receptor beta chains from one sample, sequenced in a study of beta chain features in type 1 diabetes (dated by TCRdb to the late 2010s). Library preparation was by the immunoSEQ multiplex PCR assay. The entire amount of isolated RNA was reverse transcribed using the High Capacity cDNA Reverse Transcription Kit, so the sequenced TCRB transcripts were expressed ones. TCRdb stores this immuneACCESS table with in-frame sequences only. Part of the clones is absent; in the studies checked, under half of the shortfall reflects unresolved V genes, and no reason is known for the rest. The sample table holds over 500,000 clones, of which about 16% were seen once. The top ten hold approximately 0.099% of the sample. The sample consisted of naive CD4+ T cells from blood. Sample cell subset or site, as interpreted from the label and publication: true naive CD4+ T cells. The source is a man younger than 35 in good health.

This clone occurred a few times. The chain combines TRBV21-1 with TRBJ2-7. TRBV21-1 is a documented pseudogene. The CDR3 contains 15 residues. CDR3 sequence (DNA): TGTGCCAGCAGCAAACGACGGGGCTGTGACTACGAGCAGTACTTC. Its translation: CASSKRRGCDYEQYF.

This clone was seen more than once but under ten times. The gene calls are TRBV14 and TRBJ1-1, with D perhaps matching TRBD1 (5 bases). The CDR3 extends over 16 amino acids. CDR1 and CDR2 from the germline V gene are SGHDN and FVKESK. V lost 0 bases and J 0 bases, leaving 11 bases between the germline ends. CDR3 sequence reads: CASSQDKGTVNTEAFF. The CDR3 DNA follows: TGTGCCAGCAGCCAAGATAAGGGGACGGTGAACACTGAAGCTTTCTTT. The complete variable domain, with remaining parts taken from reference TRBV14 and TRBJ1-1, reads EAGVTQFPSHSVIEKGQTVTLRCDPISGHDNLYWYRRVMGKEIKFLLHFVKESKQDESGMPNNRFLAERTGGTYSTLKVQPAELEDSGVYFCASSQDKGTVNTEAFFGQGTRLTVV.

This clone was detected a few times. The rearrangement uses TRBV7-9 and TRBJ1-5; D not certain. This CDR3 spans 13 amino acids. Looked up from germline, CDR1 is SEHNR and CDR2 is FQNEAQ (reference sequence). With 3 bases removed from V and 7 bases from J, the gap between germline ends came to 10 bases. The CDR3 is CASSFSGGQPQHF. The DNA of the CDR3 is TGTGCCAGCAGCTTTTCAGGCGGGCAGCCCCAGCATTTT. The full variable domain, its missing parts supplied by reference TRBV7-9 and TRBJ1-5, is DTGVSQNPRHKITKRGQNVTFRCDPISEHNRLYWYRQTLGQGPEFLTYFQNEAQLEKSRLLSDRFSAERPKGSFSTLEIQRTEQGDSAMYLCASSFSGGQPQHFGDGTRLSIL.

This clone appeared a few times. V is TRBV7-2 and J is TRBJ1-2; D is uncertain. CDR3 size: 16 residues. Looked up from germline, CDR1 is SGHTA and CDR2 is FQGNSA. V lost 1 base, J lost 2 bases, and 14 bases lay in between. CDR3 bases: TGTGCCAGCAGCTTAGACGGTCTCCAGAAGAACTATGGCTACACCTTC. The encoded protein is CASSLDGLQKNYGYTF.

The chain couples TRBV20-1 to TRBJ2-5, with TRBD1 as a possible D gene (6 bases). This CDR3 is built from 11 residues. V was clipped by 8 bases and J by 4 bases, with 11 bases between them. Germline V gene lookup returns CDR1 DFQATT and CDR2 SNEGSKA (reference sequence). CDR3 amino acids: CSSGVSETQYF. In nucleotides, the CDR3 is TGCAGTTCAGGGGTGTCAGAGACCCAGTACTTC.

The rearrangement links TRBV7-9 to TRBJ2-3; weak D call: TRBD2 (6 bases). From germline, CDR1 is SEHNR and CDR2 FQNEAQ (reference sequence). This CDR3 has 16 amino acids. Trimming removed 4 bases at V and 3 bases at J, with 17 bases between. The CDR3 region is CASSYPDGSGTDTQYF. The CDR3 region has the DNA TGTGCCAGCAGCTACCCGGACGGGAGCGGGACAGATACGCAGTATTTT.

CDR3: CASSVVYQETQYF. In nucleotides, the CDR3 is TGTGCCAGCAGCGTAGTGTACCAAGAGACCCAGTACTTC. The genes are TRBV9 and TRBJ2-5, with D uncertain. The CDR3 runs 13 residues. CDR1 and CDR2 (germline): SGDLS, YYNGEE. Trimming cost V 0 bases and J 0 bases, with 3 bases left between them.